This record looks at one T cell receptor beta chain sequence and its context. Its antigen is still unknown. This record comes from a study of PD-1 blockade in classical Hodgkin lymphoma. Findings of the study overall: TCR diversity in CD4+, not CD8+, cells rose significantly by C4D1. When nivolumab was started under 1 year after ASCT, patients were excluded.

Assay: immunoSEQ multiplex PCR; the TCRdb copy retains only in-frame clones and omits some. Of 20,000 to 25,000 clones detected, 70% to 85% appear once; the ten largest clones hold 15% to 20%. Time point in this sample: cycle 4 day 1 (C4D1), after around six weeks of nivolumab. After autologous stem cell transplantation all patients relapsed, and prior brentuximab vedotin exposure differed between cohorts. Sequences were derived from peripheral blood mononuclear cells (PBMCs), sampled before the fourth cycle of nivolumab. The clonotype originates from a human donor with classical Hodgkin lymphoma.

CDR3 nucleotide sequence: TGTGCCAGCAGTTACGGACAGGGTCTGATGGGCTACACCTTC. Its translation is CASSYGQGLMGYTF. This sequence joins TRBV6-6 and TRBJ1-2; 8 nucleotides align to TRBD1. Trimming cost V 2 bases and J 8 bases; bases outside gene matches: 7. The CDR3 is 14 amino acids. The germline gives CDR1 MNHNY, CDR2 SVGAGI (reference sequence).